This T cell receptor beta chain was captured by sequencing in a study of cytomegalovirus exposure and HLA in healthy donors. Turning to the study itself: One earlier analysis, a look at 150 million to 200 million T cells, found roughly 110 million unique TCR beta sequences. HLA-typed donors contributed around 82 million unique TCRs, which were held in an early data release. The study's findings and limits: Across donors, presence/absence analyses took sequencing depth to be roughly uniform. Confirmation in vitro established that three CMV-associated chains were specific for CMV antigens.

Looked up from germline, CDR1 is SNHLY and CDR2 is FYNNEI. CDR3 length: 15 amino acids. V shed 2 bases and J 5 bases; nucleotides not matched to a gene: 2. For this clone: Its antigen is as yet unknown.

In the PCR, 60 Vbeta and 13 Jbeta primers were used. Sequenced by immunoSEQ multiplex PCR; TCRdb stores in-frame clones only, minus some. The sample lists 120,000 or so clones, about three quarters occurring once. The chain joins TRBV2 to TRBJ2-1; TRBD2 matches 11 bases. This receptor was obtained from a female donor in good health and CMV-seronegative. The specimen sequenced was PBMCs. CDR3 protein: CASSELGLADNEQFF. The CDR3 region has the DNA TGTGCCAGCAGTGAATTGGGACTAGCGGACAATGAGCAGTTCTTC.